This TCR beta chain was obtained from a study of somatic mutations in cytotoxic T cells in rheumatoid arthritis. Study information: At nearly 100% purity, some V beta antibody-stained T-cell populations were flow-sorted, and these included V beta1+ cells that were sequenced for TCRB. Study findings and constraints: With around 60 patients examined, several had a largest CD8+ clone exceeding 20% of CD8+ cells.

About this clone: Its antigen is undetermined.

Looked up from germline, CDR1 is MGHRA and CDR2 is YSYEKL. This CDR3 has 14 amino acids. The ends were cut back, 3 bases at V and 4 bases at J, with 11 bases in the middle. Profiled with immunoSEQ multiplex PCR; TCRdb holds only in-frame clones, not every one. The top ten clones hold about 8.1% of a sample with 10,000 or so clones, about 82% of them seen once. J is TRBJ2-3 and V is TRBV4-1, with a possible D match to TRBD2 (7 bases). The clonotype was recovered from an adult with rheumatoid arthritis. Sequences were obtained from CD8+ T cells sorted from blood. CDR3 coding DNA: TGCGCCAGCAGCCACAAGGGGGGGGCAGATACGCAGTATTTT. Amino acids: CASSHKGGADTQYF.